The sample holds a few counts of the clone carrying this TCR beta chain. The source of the PBMCs was over 8.5 ml of fresh peripheral blood. The sample belongs to a study of Graves' ophthalmopathy and Graves' hyperthyroidism. As the template, RNA transcripts were used to amplify TCR beta CDR3 regions. HTBI primers primed a first-round RT-PCR, and a second-round multiplex PCR followed. TCRdb independently ran MiXCR on the multiplex PCR reads; one entry per CDR3 protein. Counted here are roughly 380,000 distinct CDR3 sequences, 15% occurring once; the ten biggest clones make up roughly 7%. The CDR3 has 14 residues. Germline V gene lookup returns CDR1 SGHRS and CDR2 YFSETQ. V was clipped by 4 bases and J by 4 bases, with 14 bases between them.

Source material: peripheral blood. The V gene is TRBV5-1, the J gene TRBJ1-2, with TRBD1 as a possible D gene (5 bases). This sequence originates from a woman aged 18-30 years with stable Graves' hyperthyroidism. The CDR3 DNA reads TGCGCCAGCAGCCGACAGACAGTTCTCTATGGCTACACCTTC. Translation gives CASSRQTVLYGYTF.